The subject of this entry is one T cell receptor (beta chain). The clone's antigen remains unknown. Per-base quality was not reported, and no clone a single base away is much larger than it. The immunoSEQ Assay, a bias-controlled multiplex PCR, was used to amplify TCRbeta CDR3 regions from genomic DNA. Concerning the study's data processing: Within the assay, amplification of reference gene primers was used to estimate how many nucleated cells each sample contained. To quantify the absolute abundance of each unique TCRbeta CDR3 rearrangement, sequence reads were collapsed and filtered. For each sample, productive Simpson clonality was calculated by taking the square root of Simpson's diversity index across productive rearrangements. Held by TCRdb, this immuneACCESS table contains in-frame sequences only and omits some clones. Under half of the omission traces to an unresolved V gene where checked; the cause of the rest is unknown. V, J and clone size are those of that table, while D and trimming were read from the DNA. For this sample the table gives approximately 120,000 clones, of which around 81% were detected only once. Roughly 10% of the sample is in the top ten clones.

This specimen belongs to a study of blood T cell repertoires in COVID-19 (TCRdb year 2020). Regarding the complete study: Samples covering the acute and convalescent phases of COVID-19 were provided by collaborators in the United States, Italy and Spain. The material from the prospective study consisted of cDNA or gDNA derived from T cells, B-cell-depleted T cells, or PBMCs. The dataset comprised deeply sampled blood TCRbeta repertoires from subjects exposed to, actively infected with, or recovered from COVID-19. The repertoires were released in a freely available public database intended as a resource for research on the immune response to SARS-CoV-2. The samples were drawn from two sources: the first 160 participants of the ongoing ImmuneRACE study, and 1,000 to 1,500 subjects contributed by 6 global collaborators. Nearly every sample came with metadata listing a de-identified subject ID, COVID-19 status, age in years and sex. HLA class I and class II types, where available, came from metadata supplied by the sample provider rather than from assay-based typing.

Results the study describes overall, beyond this receptor: The quantity of clinical and demographic metadata differed by source and by participant and was supplied without curation.

Whole blood was collected in K2EDTA tubes by collaborating institutions according to the institutions' own protocols. For TCRbeta analysis, collaborators shipped samples in one of three forms: frozen whole blood, isolated PBMCs, or DNA extracted from either of those sample types. CDR3 length: 14 amino acids, cysteine to phenylalanine. Only CDR3 DNA is held: 42 bases, read in frame from base 1. V is pared back by 7 bases and J by 8 bases, with 17 bases lying between the germline termini. Taken from the germline V gene, the CDR1 and CDR2 loops are MDHEN and SYDVKM. This TCR was recovered from a man between 60 and 75 years old with acute or convalescent COVID-19. The sequence joins TRBV28 to TRBJ2-2; TRBD2 might be the D gene, on 6 matching bases. The sample consisted of peripheral blood. The nucleotide sequence reads TGTGCCAGCACCACAGCGGGCATCTGGGGGGAGCTGTTTTTT. This sequence encodes CASTTAGIWGELFF.